This T cell receptor (beta chain) is from a study of T cell responses to AZD1222 COVID-19 vaccine. The table came from immunoSEQ multiplex PCR; TCRdb's copy has only in-frame clones and leaves some out. The profile covers 55,000 to 75,000 clones, with 75% to 90% appearing a single time and about a fifth taken by the ten largest. This specimen consisted of peripheral blood, obtained on day 0 of AZD1222 vaccination. The sequence was obtained from an adult in good health.

In nucleotides, the CDR3 is TGTGCCAGCTCACCAGGAGAGGATACGCAGTATTTT. This translates into CASSPGEDTQYF. This chain links TRBV18 with TRBJ2-3, with D unclear. This CDR3 contains 12 residues. V lost 2 bases, J lost 6 bases, and 6 bases lay in between. Germline V gene sequence: CDR1 KGHSH, CDR2 LQKENI.